Given below is one T cell receptor beta chain in context. The entry originates in a study of blood T cell repertoires in COVID-19. Study in general: Nucleic acid was either cDNA or gDNA, and it came from T cells, B-cell-depleted T cells, or PBMCs.

The CDR3 runs 13 residues. Per the germline V gene, CDR1 is MDHEN and CDR2 is SYDVKM. The V end was cut by 2 bases, the J end by 7 bases, with 8 bases between. Sequenced by immunoSEQ multiplex PCR; TCRdb stores in-frame clones only, minus some. The table records 11,000 or so clones, around 79% of them present only once. The sequencing sample was made of peripheral blood. The TCR sequence derives from an elderly man with acute or convalescent COVID-19. The chain is built from TRBV28 and TRBJ2-2; D might be TRBD2 (6 bases). This CDR3 reads CASSLGGVGELFF. The CDR3 nucleotides read TGTGCCAGCAGTTTAGGCGGGGTCGGGGAGCTGTTTTTT.